This is a list of T cell receptor beta chains from one sample in a study of blood T cell repertoires in COVID-19. Only in-frame clones appear in the TCRdb table, and some are missing; sequencing was by immunoSEQ multiplex PCR. Of under 150,000 clones in the sample, roughly 81% were seen once. Sequences were obtained from peripheral blood. These receptors all stem from a human donor with acute or convalescent COVID-19. The donor label of this sample is uncertain. CDR3s include the opening cysteine and the closing phenylalanine or tryptophan. Each record gives: J gene, CDR3 length, V gene, D gene, clone size, CDR3 DNA, CDR3 protein. A D gene is named only where the DNA matches it firmly. Part of the rows lack a size; the others show once, few, many or a class for expanded clones.

j_call: TRBJ2-2
cdr3_length: 14
v_call: TRBV7-9
d_call: -
clone_size: -
cdr3_nt: TGTGCCAGCACCCCAACCATCAGCACCGGGGAGCTGTTTTTT
cdr3_aa: CASTPTISTGELFF

j_call: TRBJ1-4
cdr3_length: 15
v_call: TRBV18
d_call: TRBD1
clone_size: -
cdr3_nt: TGTGCCAGCTCACCACCGATTGGACAGGGCGAAAAACTGTTTTTT
cdr3_aa: CASSPPIGQGEKLFF

j_call: TRBJ2-1
cdr3_length: 14
v_call: TRBV4-1
d_call: TRBD2
clone_size: -
cdr3_nt: TGCGCCAGCAGCCTGACTAGCGGAAACAATGAGCAGTTCTTC
cdr3_aa: CASSLTSGNNEQFF

j_call: TRBJ2-7
cdr3_length: 13
v_call: TRBV24-1
d_call: -
clone_size: -
cdr3_nt: TGTGCCACCTCCCCAGGGGCTAGCTACGAGCAGTACTTC
cdr3_aa: CATSPGASYEQYF

j_call: TRBJ1-4
cdr3_length: 14
v_call: TRBV2
d_call: TRBD1
clone_size: -
cdr3_nt: TGTGCCAGCATTGACGGCAGGGGGAATGAAAAACTGTTTTTT
cdr3_aa: CASIDGRGNEKLFF

j_call: TRBJ1-3
cdr3_length: 15
v_call: TRBV2
d_call: -
clone_size: few
cdr3_nt: TGTGCCAGCAGTGAATGGGGGACACACGGAAACACCATATATTTT
cdr3_aa: CASSEWGTHGNTIYF

j_call: TRBJ2-1
cdr3_length: 17
v_call: TRBV5-6
d_call: -
clone_size: -
cdr3_nt: TGTGCCAGCAGGGGGCCCGTGTGGGGCAGGGACAACAATGAGCAGTTCTTC
cdr3_aa: CASRGPVWGRDNNEQFF

j_call: TRBJ1-5
cdr3_length: 10
v_call: TRBV24-1
d_call: -
clone_size: few
cdr3_nt: TGTGTCTCGTGCAGGGCCTGGCAGCATTTT
cdr3_aa: CVSCRAWQHF

j_call: TRBJ2-1
cdr3_length: 17
v_call: TRBV9
d_call: TRBD2
clone_size: -
cdr3_nt: TGTGCCAGCAGCGAGGCTAGCGGGGGGCCCCCCTACAATGAGCAGTTCTTC
cdr3_aa: CASSEASGGPPYNEQFF

j_call: TRBJ2-3
cdr3_length: 17
v_call: TRBV10-1
d_call: -
clone_size: -
cdr3_nt: TGCGCCAGCAGTGAGTCGGGGGCGGGGGCCGTCACAGATACGCAGTATTTT
cdr3_aa: CASSESGAGAVTDTQYF

j_call: TRBJ1-5
cdr3_length: 15
v_call: TRBV30
d_call: -
clone_size: -
cdr3_nt: TGTGCCTGGAGGGATAAGGGGAAGAGCAATCAGCCCCAGCATTTT
cdr3_aa: CAWRDKGKSNQPQHF

j_call: TRBJ1-2
cdr3_length: 13
v_call: TRBV6-5
d_call: -
clone_size: once
cdr3_nt: TGTGCCAGCAGTTACTTTGGGCACTATGGCTACACCTTC
cdr3_aa: CASSYFGHYGYTF

j_call: TRBJ2-6
cdr3_length: 15
v_call: TRBV5-1
d_call: -
clone_size: -
cdr3_nt: TGCGCCAGCAGCTTAGGAGGATCTGGGGCCAACGTCCTGACTTTC
cdr3_aa: CASSLGGSGANVLTF

j_call: TRBJ1-2
cdr3_length: 13
v_call: TRBV6-6
d_call: -
clone_size: few
cdr3_nt: TGTGCCAGCACGGAGGGGTTCGGCTATGGCTACACCTTC
cdr3_aa: CASTEGFGYGYTF

j_call: TRBJ2-1
cdr3_length: 13
v_call: TRBV3-1/TRBV3-2
d_call: -
clone_size: few
cdr3_nt: TGTGCCAGCAGCCCGACAGATTACAATGAGCAGTTCTTC
cdr3_aa: CASSPTDYNEQFF

j_call: TRBJ2-3
cdr3_length: 16
v_call: TRBV4-2
d_call: -
clone_size: -
cdr3_nt: TGTGCCAGCAGCCAAGGAGGAGGGGGGGCAACAGATACGCAGTATTTT
cdr3_aa: CASSQGGGGATDTQYF

j_call: TRBJ1-5
cdr3_length: 14
v_call: TRBV23-1
d_call: -
clone_size: -
cdr3_nt: TGCGCCAGCAGTCAGCCCGGGATCAATCAGCCCCAGCATTTT
cdr3_aa: CASSQPGINQPQHF

j_call: TRBJ1-1
cdr3_length: 14
v_call: TRBV3-1/TRBV3-2
d_call: -
clone_size: few
cdr3_nt: TGTGCCAGCAGCCCTCAGGGACAAAGGACTGAAGCTTTCTTT
cdr3_aa: CASSPQGQRTEAFF

j_call: TRBJ1-2
cdr3_length: 19
v_call: TRBV5-1
d_call: TRBD1
clone_size: -
cdr3_nt: TGCGCCAGCAGCCGGAGGGCCCCAGGGGGCGTTGATTCTAACTATGGCTACACCTTC
cdr3_aa: CASSRRAPGGVDSNYGYTF

j_call: TRBJ1-2
cdr3_length: 16
v_call: TRBV14
d_call: TRBD1
clone_size: -
cdr3_nt: TGTGCCAGCAGCCAAGAAGGTGCAGGGGGCCTAGGAGGCTACACCTTC
cdr3_aa: CASSQEGAGGLGGYTF

j_call: TRBJ2-3
cdr3_length: 15
v_call: TRBV13
d_call: TRBD2
clone_size: -
cdr3_nt: TGTGCCAGCAGCTTAGAAGCGGGGGGCGGGGATACGCAGTATTTT
cdr3_aa: CASSLEAGGGDTQYF

j_call: TRBJ2-1
cdr3_length: 14
v_call: TRBV19
d_call: -
clone_size: -
cdr3_nt: TGTGCCAGTAGTATAGGAGGGGACTCCCAAAAGCAGTTCTTC
cdr3_aa: CASSIGGDSQKQFF

j_call: TRBJ2-7
cdr3_length: 13
v_call: TRBV12-3/TRBV12-4
d_call: TRBD1
clone_size: -
cdr3_nt: TGTGCCAGCAGCCCCGGACAGGTGTGGAAGCAGTACTTC
cdr3_aa: CASSPGQVWKQYF

j_call: TRBJ1-3
cdr3_length: 15
v_call: TRBV14
d_call: -
clone_size: -
cdr3_nt: TGTGCCAGCAGCTTTCAAGGGAGCTCTGGAAACACCATATATTTT
cdr3_aa: CASSFQGSSGNTIYF

j_call: TRBJ2-7
cdr3_length: 14
v_call: TRBV5-1
d_call: TRBD1
clone_size: few
cdr3_nt: TGCGCCAGCAGCGGAGGACAGGGGGCCCACGAGCAGTACTTC
cdr3_aa: CASSGGQGAHEQYF

j_call: TRBJ1-6
cdr3_length: 16
v_call: TRBV9
d_call: -
clone_size: few
cdr3_nt: TGTGCCAGCAGCCCCAGGCAGGGCTCATGGGGTTCACCCCTCCACTTT
cdr3_aa: CASSPRQGSWGSPLHF

j_call: TRBJ2-2
cdr3_length: 16
v_call: TRBV7-8
d_call: TRBD1
clone_size: -
cdr3_nt: TGTGCCAGCAGCGCCCCTGGACAGGGGAGGACCGGGGAGCTGTTTTTT
cdr3_aa: CASSAPGQGRTGELFF

j_call: TRBJ1-2
cdr3_length: 14
v_call: TRBV4-1
d_call: -
clone_size: -
cdr3_nt: TGCGCCAGCAGCCAAGTTGCGAGGGAGGGCGGCTACACCTTC
cdr3_aa: CASSQVAREGGYTF

j_call: TRBJ1-5
cdr3_length: 15
v_call: TRBV2
d_call: -
clone_size: -
cdr3_nt: TGTGCCAGCAGCGCCGGACAGTTCAGCAATCAGCCCCAGCATTTT
cdr3_aa: CASSAGQFSNQPQHF

j_call: TRBJ1-2
cdr3_length: 13
v_call: TRBV5-4
d_call: -
clone_size: few
cdr3_nt: TGTGCCAGCACTTCGAACATGGACTATGGCTACACCTTC
cdr3_aa: CASTSNMDYGYTF